The 2 T cell receptor beta chains listed next were all sequenced from one sample in a study of shared clonotypes between healthy human individuals (dated by TCRdb to 2019 to 2021). Library preparation was by the immunoSEQ multiplex PCR assay. Not all clones reach the TCRdb copy of this immuneACCESS table, which keeps in-frame sequences only. Checked studies attribute under half of the gap to unresolved V genes and leave the rest unexplained. In all, the sample holds 190,000 or so clones, and 65% to 70% of those were seen once. 8% to 13% of the sample lies in the top ten. Sequenced: memory CD4+ T cells sorted from blood. Per the publication, the cell subset or site label means: CD45RA-negative fraction. The source is a man between 25 and 39 years old in good health.

This clone was found once. The chain has TRBV2 and TRBJ1-1; tentatively, D is TRBD1 (6 bases). The CDR3 spans 13 residues. V was pared by 1 base and J by 8 bases, with 11 bases between. CDR1 and CDR2 (germline): SNHLY, FYNNEI. CDR3 nucleotide sequence: TGTGCCAGCAGTGAAGGGACAGCTCAAGAAGCTTTCTTT. It specifies CASSEGTAQEAFF.

This rearrangement joins TRBV4-2 to TRBJ2-6; D gene ambiguous. The germline gives CDR1 LGHNA, CDR2 YNFKEQ. The V end lost 5 bases, the J end lost 0 bases, and 11 bases lay between the germline ends. The CDR3 has 16 amino acids. In nucleotides, the CDR3 is TGTGCCAGCAGCTTGTTCTCCGCCTCTGGGGCCAACGTCCTGACTTTC. It specifies CASSLFSASGANVLTF.